This T cell receptor beta chain originates from a study of T cells after yellow fever vaccination. Study observations and caveats: Peaking faster, on day 5 versus 15, the secondary response was nonetheless weaker. Some clonotypes, a small share, were shared between CD4 and CD8 compartments.

TCRdb ran MiXCR on the 5' RACE reads and lists one entry per CDR3 protein. This table has tens of thousands of distinct CDR3 sequences, approximately 7.4% appearing once. The CDR3 covers 13 residues. Germline loops: CDR1 MNHEY, CDR2 SMNVEV (reference sequence). Trimming removed 7 bases from V and 2 bases from J, with 12 bases in between. This clonotype was recorded at least ten times. The antigen remains unidentified. The input for sequencing was CD8+ T cells sorted from PBMCs, taken 15 days after the yellow fever booster vaccination. V gene TRBV27 combines with J gene TRBJ2-7, with D perhaps matching TRBD1 (6 bases). The source is a man aged 30 to 39 who received the YFV17D yellow fever vaccine. Here the CDR3 reads CASKSGDTYEQYF. CDR3 DNA sequence: TGTGCCAGCAAGTCAGGGGATACCTACGAGCAGTACTTC.